The entry below gives a single T cell receptor (beta chain) sequence along with its context. Its antigen is still unknown. This sample is drawn from a study of beta chain features in type 1 diabetes. Overall study findings and caveats: At VDJ recombination sites, type 1 diabetes patients had fewer insertions and more deleted nucleotides. Shorter TCRB CDR3s, moderately but significantly so, were found in Type 1 diabetes patients in all four CD4+ subsets.

Every isolated RNA sample was fully reverse transcribed, so sequencing captured expressed TCRB transcripts. Measured with immunoSEQ multiplex PCR; TCRdb has only the in-frame clones, and not every one. The repertoire includes some 410,000 clones, around 10% of them detected once, and 0.046% sits in the top ten. The sequence came from a young woman in good health. The sample consisted of naive CD4+ T cells from blood.

The CDR3 spells CASSVVADFYNEQFF. In DNA form, the CDR3 reads TGTGCCAGCAGCGTAGTAGCGGATTTCTACAATGAGCAGTTCTTC. V usage is TRBV9 and J usage is TRBJ2-1, with a tentative D call TRBD2 (6 bases). The CDR3 loop spans 15 amino acids. Germline CDR1 is SGDLS and CDR2 is YYNGEE. The V end lost 0 bases, the J end lost 3 bases, and 10 bases lay between the germline ends.